The 28 T cell receptor beta chains given below trace back to one sample, sequenced in a study of blood T cell repertoires in COVID-19. The assay was immunoSEQ multiplex PCR, and TCRdb's table has in-frame clones only and misses some. The sample records about 95,000 clones, more than 80% being singletons. Sequenced sample: peripheral blood. The receptor set was obtained from a man aged 50-59 years with COVID-19, enrolled during active disease.

The rearrangement links TRBV24-1 to TRBJ2-1; 10 bases line up with TRBD2. V lost 5 bases and J lost 4; bases outside the gene matches: 4. The CDR3 loop spans 15 amino acids. The germline V gene has CDR1 KGHDR and CDR2 SFDVKD. CDR3 sequence (DNA): TGTGCCACCAGTGTGGAACTAGCGGGGTACAATGAGCAGTTCTTC. Its protein is CATSVELAGYNEQFF.

The CDR3 DNA sequence: TGTGCCATCAGTTACCAGGACAGAGTTAACTATGGCTACACCTTC. Translated: CAISYQDRVNYGYTF. The chain carries TRBV10-3 and TRBJ1-2; the D gene is possibly TRBD1 (6 bases). Germline V gene data show CDR1 as ENHRY and CDR2 as SYGVKD. The CDR3 runs to 15 residues. The germline V and J ends were trimmed by 5 bases and 1 base, with 14 bases remaining between them.

This sequence joins TRBV12-3 or TRBV12-4 and TRBJ2-2, with D unclear. The CDR3 covers 13 residues. V gave up 2 bases and J gave up 5 bases, with 6 bases separating them. This CDR3 reads CASSLLETGELFF. CDR3 sequence (DNA): TGTGCCAGCAGTTTATTAGAGACCGGGGAGCTGTTTTTT.

J is TRBJ1-2 and V is TRBV6-4; TRBD1 aligns across 7 bases. Unmatched junction bases numbered 3, after V lost 6 bases and J lost 8 bases. The CDR3 covers 11 residues. Per the germline V gene, CDR1 is MRHNA and CDR2 is SNTAGT. This CDR3 is CASRDRRGYTF. CDR3 nucleotides: TGTGCCAGCAGGGACAGGAGGGGCTACACCTTC.

This chain uses TRBV18 with TRBJ1-3; 8 positions agree with TRBD1. The germline CDR1 and CDR2 sequences are KGHSH and LQKENI. The V and J ends lost 4 bases and 0 bases, in that order; junction bases with no gene match: 8. This CDR3 is built from 17 residues. CDR3 in DNA: TGTGCCAGCTCACTGGGGACAGGTTCCTTCTCTGGAAACACCATATATTTT. It encodes CASSLGTGSFSGNTIYF.

The chain employs TRBV20-1 and TRBJ1-2, with 8 positions matching TRBD1. CDR3 length: 15 amino acids. Germline lookup yields CDR1 DFQATT and CDR2 SNEGSKA (reference sequence). With 3 bases clipped from V and 1 base from J, the junction kept 7 bases outside the gene matches. This CDR3 is CSASPRGLNNYGYTF. The CDR3 coding sequence is TGCAGTGCTAGTCCCAGGGGGCTAAATAACTATGGCTACACCTTC.

To note about this clone: One junction end disagrees with the germline gene, perhaps due to a read error. The rearrangement links TRBV3-1 (or the pseudogene TRBV3-2) to TRBJ1-6; no clear D gene. The CDR3 extends over 12 amino acids. Germline V CDR1 and CDR2: LGHDT, YNNKEL (reference sequence). CDR3 bases: TGTGCCAGCGCCTCCTATGATTCACCCCTCCACTTT. Amino acid sequence: CASASYDSPLHF.

The gene calls are TRBV10-1 and TRBJ2-3; 8 bases are shared with TRBD1. The CDR3 runs to 13 residues. Germline CDR1 is WNHNN and CDR2 is SYGVQD (reference sequence). The J segment lost 6 bases and the V segment lost 6 bases, leaving 5 bases of the junction unmatched. For the CDR3, the DNA is TGCGCCAGCAGCGGACAGGGTGTCGATACGCAGTATTTT. Translated: CASSGQGVDTQYF.

This sequence joins TRBV18 and TRBJ2-1; 10 nucleotides align to TRBD2. Losses at the gene ends were 1 base for V and 12 bases for J; bases not matched to a gene: 15. This CDR3 region has 17 residues. Germline CDR1 and CDR2: KGHSH and LQKENI. The CDR3, as DNA: TGTGCCAGCTCACCACAAGAATTGGGACTAGCGTTCTTGTGGCAGTTCTTC. Translated, it gives CASSPQELGLAFLWQFF.

The chain links TRBV5-6 to TRBJ1-2; TRBD1 aligns across 7 bases. V dropped 5 bases and J dropped 5; count of bases not matched to a gene: 9. CDR3 length: 14 residues. CDR1 and CDR2 from the germline V gene are SGHDT and YYEEEE. In nucleotides, the CDR3 is TGTGCCAGCAGACCAGACAGGGCATGGTATGGCTACACCTTC. This sequence encodes CASRPDRAWYGYTF.

As to this clone: The same CDR3 also results from other DNA sequences found in this sample. The chain couples TRBV19 to TRBJ1-6; no clear D gene. Germline lookup yields CDR1 LNHDA and CDR2 SQIVND (reference sequence). Trimming cost V 4 bases and J 0 bases, with 4 bases left between them. The CDR3 spans 14 residues. The CDR3 bases are TGTGCCAGTAGTACCGTCTCCTATAATTCACCCCTCCACTTT. It is translated as CASSTVSYNSPLHF.

This chain uses TRBV2 with TRBJ2-3; TRBD1 matches at 7 bases. CDR1 is SNHLY, CDR2 FYNNEI, per germline. V dropped 6 bases and J dropped 1; count of bases not matched to a gene: 10. The CDR3 covers 16 residues. The CDR3 protein is CASRDYRGWGTDTQYF. For the CDR3, the DNA is TGTGCCAGCAGGGATTACAGGGGTTGGGGCACAGATACGCAGTATTTT.

The chain uses TRBV27 and TRBJ1-5, with D perhaps matching TRBD1 (5 bases). V lost 3 bases and J lost 3, with 18 bases in between. Germline CDR1 reads MNHEY; CDR2 reads SMNVEV (reference sequence). The CDR3 is made up of 17 amino acids. CDR3 nucleotides: TGTGCCAGCAGTTTTAGGGGCCGGGGGGGGTTCAATCAGCCCCAGCATTTT. Translated: CASSFRGRGGFNQPQHF.

The V call is TRBV4-1, the J call TRBJ1-3; tentative D call: TRBD1 (5 bases). The CDR3 spans 15 residues. Germline lookup yields CDR1 MGHRA and CDR2 YSYEKL. Between the trimmed V and J ends, which lost 4 bases and 4 bases, there was a span of 14 bases. As DNA, the CDR3 is TGCGCCAGCAGCCGCGTCTGGGGGGGAGGAAACACCATATATTTT. Residues: CASSRVWGGGNTIYF.

The chain is built from TRBV29-1 and TRBJ1-2; maybe TRBD1 (5 bases). The length of the CDR3 is 13 residues. V gave up 3 bases and J gave up 3 bases, with 11 bases separating them. Germline CDR1 is SQVTM and CDR2 is ANQGSEA. The CDR3 here is CSVDPRGYYGYTF. The CDR3, as DNA: TGCAGCGTTGACCCACGGGGGTACTATGGCTACACCTTC. Variable domain in full (rest from reference TRBV29-1 and TRBJ1-2): SAVISQKPSRDICQRGTSLTIQCQVDSQVTMMFWYRQQPGQSLTLIATANQGSEATYESGFVIDKFPISRPNLTFSTLTVSNMSPEDSSIYLCSVDPRGYYGYTFGSGTRLTVV.

J is TRBJ2-7 and V is TRBV10-3, with TRBD2 identical over 7 bases. This CDR3 contains 14 residues. Germline CDR1 is ENHRY and CDR2 is SYGVKD. V gave up 7 bases and J gave up 0 bases; unmatched junction bases: 6. The CDR3 reads CAIMVGGSSYEQYF. CDR3 nucleotide sequence: TGTGCCATCATGGTTGGCGGGAGCTCCTACGAGCAGTACTTC.

This clone was picked up a small number of times. V and J are TRBV6-6 and TRBJ2-1; D is ambiguous. V lost 6 bases, J lost 5 bases, and 5 bases lay in between. CDR3 length equals 11 residues. CDR1 is MNHNY and CDR2 is SVGAGI in the germline V gene (reference sequence). The CDR3 DNA follows: TGTGCCAGCAGCCACAACAATGAGCAGTTCTTC. Its protein is CASSHNNEQFF.

The V and J genes are TRBV27 and TRBJ2-1; 9 nucleotides align to TRBD1. The CDR3 loop spans 14 amino acids. J gave up 4 bases and V 5 bases, and 3 bases lay outside the gene matches. Germline values: CDR1 MNHEY, CDR2 SMNVEV (reference sequence). CDR3 coding DNA: TGTGCCAGCAGTAGACAGGGGGTGTACAATGAGCAGTTCTTC. Protein sequence: CASSRQGVYNEQFF.

The rearrangement joins TRBV4-1 to TRBJ1-1; 7 bases line up with TRBD1. CDR3 size: 16 residues. Trimming took 0 bases from V and 1 from J; bases not matched to a gene: 5. Germline-derived CDR1 and CDR2 are MGHRA and YSYEKL. The CDR3 loop is CASSQEGWTGNTEAFF. CDR3 sequence (DNA): TGCGCCAGCAGCCAAGAGGGGTGGACAGGGAACACTGAAGCTTTCTTT.

The V call is TRBV5-4, the J call TRBJ2-3; 7 bases are a match to TRBD1. The V gene end was trimmed by 1 base and the J gene end by 3 bases; junction bases not matched to a gene: 2. Germline values: CDR1 SGHNT, CDR2 YYREEE (reference sequence). The CDR3 extends over 14 amino acids. CDR3 in amino acids: CASSLRQGTDTQYF. CDR3 sequence (DNA): TGTGCCAGCAGCTTGAGACAGGGAACAGATACGCAGTATTTT.

This chain joins TRBV29-1 and TRBJ2-5; 7 nucleotides line up with TRBD2. The CDR3 has 15 residues. Germline assignment: CDR1 SQVTM and CDR2 ANQGSEA. The trim removed 1 base at V and 0 bases at J, leaving 5 bases unmatched. The CDR3 is CSVEGWGGNQETQYF. The CDR3 DNA is TGCAGCGTTGAAGGGTGGGGGGGGAACCAAGAGACCCAGTACTTC. Drawing the rest from reference TRBV29-1 and TRBJ2-5, the complete variable domain is SAVISQKPSRDICQRGTSLTIQCQVDSQVTMMFWYRQQPGQSLTLIATANQGSEATYESGFVIDKFPISRPNLTFSTLTVSNMSPEDSSIYLCSVEGWGGNQETQYFGPGTRLLVL.

This chain uses TRBV4-1 with TRBJ1-1, with D possibly matching TRBD1 (5 bases). The CDR3 has 15 residues. Per the germline V gene, CDR1 is MGHRA and CDR2 is YSYEKL. V shed 3 bases and J shed 1 base, with 12 bases lying between them. CDR3 nucleotide sequence: TGCGCCAGCAGCCACGCTGGGGGAGGGAACACTGAAGCTTTCTTT. Translation: CASSHAGGGNTEAFF.

In the case of this clone: A read error may account for a junction end that differs from germline. The CDR3 region has the DNA TGTGCTAGCAGCTTAGGGGACAGAGGGGGTGGACAGCCCCAGCATTTT. Translation gives CASSLGDRGGGQPQHF. This chain connects TRBV7-7 to TRBJ1-5; 7 nucleotides agree with TRBD1. The germline V gene has CDR1 SSHAT and CDR2 FNYEAQ (reference sequence). The CDR3 loop spans 16 amino acids.

The gene calls are TRBV5-1 and TRBJ2-1; maybe TRBD1 (5 bases). Trimming cost V 0 bases and J 7 bases, with 8 bases left between them. The CDR3 is 13 residues long. Germline V CDR1 and CDR2: SGHRS, YFSETQ. CDR3 residues: CASSLAKGNEQFF. The CDR3 DNA sequence: TGCGCCAGCAGCTTGGCCAAGGGGAATGAGCAGTTCTTC.

The rearrangement uses TRBV7-9 and TRBJ1-4, with D unresolved. The CDR3 runs 14 residues. Germline CDR1 and CDR2: SEHNR and FQNEAQ (reference sequence). Trimming pared 5 bases from V and 3 bases from J, leaving 10 bases between. CDR3 protein: CASSPRWANEKLFF. CDR3 nucleotides: TGTGCCAGCAGCCCTAGGTGGGCTAATGAAAAACTGTTTTTT.

The chain employs TRBV9 and TRBJ1-3; D uncertain. In germline, CDR1 is SGDLS, CDR2 YYNGEE. This CDR3 is 15 amino acids long. The V end lost 5 bases, the J end lost 0 bases, and 12 bases lay between the germline ends. The CDR3 region has the DNA TGTGCCAGCAGTGAAGGAGATTTCTCTGGAAACACCATATATTTT. Translating gives CASSEGDFSGNTIYF. Variable domain in full (rest from reference TRBV9 and TRBJ1-3): DSGVTQTPKHLITATGQRVTLRCSPRSGDLSVYWYQQSLDQGLQFLIQYYNGEERAKGNILERFSAQQFPDLHSELNLSSLELGDSALYFCASSEGDFSGNTIYFGEGSWLTVV.

This sequence joins TRBV19 and TRBJ2-3; TRBD1 might be the D (5 bases). The CDR3 has 15 residues. Germline V gene sequence: CDR1 LNHDA, CDR2 SQIVND (reference sequence). V dropped 3 bases and J dropped 6 bases, with 16 bases sitting between them. CDR3 DNA: TGTGCCAGTAGTATCTTGGGGCTCCCCGGGGATACGCAGTATTTT. Its protein product is CASSILGLPGDTQYF. The full variable domain, in which reference TRBV19 and TRBJ2-3 provide the parts outside the CDR3, is DGGITQSPKYLFRKEGQNVTLSCEQNLNHDAMYWYRQDPGQGLRLIYYSQIVNDFQKGDIAEGYSVSREKKESFPLTVTSAQKNPTAFYLCASSILGLPGDTQYFGPGTRLTVL.

The rearrangement links TRBV9 to TRBJ1-3, with 7 bases matching TRBD1. The ends lost 3 bases at V and 0 bases at J; junction bases unmatched: 12. The CDR3 is 18 residues long. In germline, CDR1 is SGDLS, CDR2 YYNGEE. In nucleotides, the CDR3 is TGTGCCAGCAGCGCCCCTCGGGCAGGGGGAATCTCTGGAAACACCATATATTTT. Translating it yields CASSAPRAGGISGNTIYF.